This T cell receptor (beta chain) was recovered during a study of CD8 T cells in ankylosing spondylitis. Trimming stripped 7 bases from V and 1 base from J, with 15 bases between. The germline CDR1 and CDR2 sequences are DFQATT and SNEGSKA (reference sequence). The CDR3 extends over 14 amino acids. Study results and limitations: In the blood and synovial fluid of reactive arthritis, some motif variants had been previously reported.

TCRdb processed the 5' RACE reads anew with MiXCR; each CDR3 protein has one entry. The sample lists around 300,000 distinct CDR3 sequences; approximately 10% were seen once. This clonotype was counted many times. What it recognizes is unknown. This receptor was identified in a female donor with ankylosing spondylitis or in good health (not recorded which). The rearrangement joins TRBV20-1 to TRBJ2-3; D not resolved. The sequenced material came from blood, either unsorted or a sorted T cell fraction (not recorded which). The CDR3, as DNA: TGCAGTGGATTGGGCCTCCCAGGCACAGATACGCAGTATTTT. Its protein product is CSGLGLPGTDTQYF.